The present TCR beta chain was sequenced within a study of beta chain features in type 1 diabetes (dated by TCRdb to 2016 to 2019). Background on the whole study: Mean age, gender distribution, total cell number and subset yield did not differ between patients and healthy donors. A total of around 110,000,000 sorted cells were examined across all samples, and RNA yield correlated strongly with the number of cells per subset. The study compared TCRB repertoires of sorted circulating CD4+ T cell subsets between recently diagnosed type 1 diabetes patients and matched healthy donors. Naive and central memory subsets were obtained from all 30 or so donors, but regulatory and stem cell-like memory subsets were isolated from only 8 patients and roughly eight healthy donors.

Sequences LNHDA (CDR1) and SQIVND (CDR2) are obtained from the germline V gene (reference sequence). From its cysteine to its phenylalanine, the CDR3 spans 15 amino acids. Just the 45-base CDR3 DNA is kept, in frame starting at base 1. At the junction V is shortened by 7 bases and J by 0 bases, with 14 bases in between. All of the isolated RNA was reverse transcribed with the High Capacity cDNA Reverse Transcription Kit, so expressed TCRB transcripts were sequenced. Survey-depth immunoSEQ sequencing was performed on stem cell-like memory T cell samples, with an average of about 1 million total reads per sample. Sorted cells were lysed in RLT buffer and RNA was extracted with DNase-treated RNeasy Micro or Mini kits, depending on cell number. Each cell subset was processed separately to prevent cross-contamination, with patient and healthy donor samples processed together. The immunoSEQ multiplex PCR was used to amplify TCRB sequences from cDNA, generating 87-bp fragments that spanned the CDR3 region. Sequencing of the amplicons was performed on the Illumina HiSeq platform. As for how the authors treated the data: Synthetic template baselines were used to correct PCR bias computationally, reads within Hamming distance 2 were collapsed together, and singletons that could not be merged were discarded. Reads were aligned against IMGT so that V, D and J genes, CDR3 length and insertions or deletions at six rearrangement sites could be assigned. Within each subset, clonotype counts were normalized to the number of sorted cells before true diversity and Gini coefficients were calculated with the tcR R package. Repertoire sharing was quantified using the overlap coefficient calculated on TCRB nucleotide sequences. TCRdb limited this immuneACCESS table to in-frame rearrangements with V and J called. A share of clones is missing; checked studies link under half to unresolved V genes, and the rest is unexplained. The V and J calls and clone size come from that table; D and trimming were worked out from the DNA. The sample has tens of thousands of clones on record, around a third of them singletons. The top ten clones comprise over 0.35% of the sample.

A single peripheral blood draw of about 120 mL on average was collected from each donor into heparinised tubes. Naive, central memory, regulatory and stem cell-like memory CD4+ T cells were sorted on a BD FACSAria II using a panel including CD45RO, CCR7, CD25, CD127, CD95 and CD27. Purity was above 95% for every sorted population. PBMCs were isolated right away by Lymphoprep density gradient centrifugation and were stained directly, without culture. Samples were stained and sorted in pairs, with one healthy donor and one patient per experiment, so that batch effects were minimized. The research as a whole found: PCR may preferentially amplify shorter templates, but because patient and control samples were amplified and corrected together, any resulting skew would affect both groups equally. Naive, central memory and regulatory TCRB repertoires appeared more similar among patients than among healthy donors. Because cDNA was sequenced instead of genomic DNA, activated cells with high expression could be over-represented, although the groups did not differ in activation or CD3 levels. Because small numbers of individuals were included in the HLA sub-analyses, any influence of HLA type on TCRB rearrangement was left unresolved. Type 1 diabetes patients showed a moderate but significant shortening of TCRB CDR3 length in all four CD4+ subsets. Fewer insertions and more nucleotide deletions at VDJ recombination sites were observed in patients with type 1 diabetes, implying thymic rearrangement abnormalities.

Worth noting for this clone: Its antigen is not yet known. One base away there is no much larger clone; base qualities are not given.

Sample: stem cell memory CD4+ T cells from blood. The label giving this sample's cell subset or site can be read as: stem cell-like memory CD4+ T cells. This clonotype was obtained from a woman under 30 in good health. The chain joins TRBV19 to TRBJ2-3; no D gene can be assigned with confidence. In nucleotide form, the sequence is TGTGCCAGTACAGAAGGAGCGCAAAGCACAGATACGCAGTATTTT. Its protein is CASTEGAQSTDTQYF.